One sample yielded the 7 T cell receptor beta chains listed below, sequenced in a study of graft-versus-host responses after intestinal transplantation. Method: immunoSEQ multiplex PCR; TCRdb's copy keeps in-frame clones and lacks some. The sample shows fewer than 120,000 clones, 90% to 95% of them seen only once. These receptors lack a known antigen. The sequences come from unstimulated CD8+ T cells sorted from spleen or lymph node cells, collected before intestinal transplant. These receptors were taken from a human donor who received an intestinal transplant.

This clone was detected once. The rearrangement joins TRBV6-1 to TRBJ1-5; 7 bases line up with TRBD1. The V and J ends lost 3 bases and 4 bases, in that order; junction bases with no gene match: 6. This CDR3 has 15 residues. The germline V gene has CDR1 MNHNS and CDR2 SASEGT. In DNA form, the CDR3 reads TGTGCCAGCAGTGATGGTCGGGACAGTAATCAGCCCCAGCATTTT. Protein: CASSDGRDSNQPQHF.

The chain combines TRBV27 with TRBJ2-2; 9 bases map to TRBD2. Germline CDR1 and CDR2: MNHEY and SMNVEV (reference sequence). This CDR3 is 16 amino acids long. Losses at the gene ends were 7 bases for V and 5 bases for J; bases not matched to a gene: 11. CDR3 coding DNA: TGTGCCAGCAAGACCAGCGGGGGGAGGGTTACCGGGGAGCTGTTTTTT. Amino acids: CASKTSGGRVTGELFF.

This chain connects TRBV10-1 to TRBJ2-7; 7 nucleotides line up with TRBD1. Trimming at V came to 0 bases and at J to 2 bases, leaving 4 bases not matched to a gene. CDR3 size: 15 residues. Germline assignment: CDR1 WNHNN and CDR2 SYGVQD (reference sequence). The CDR3 reads CASSESITGAYEQYF. CDR3 DNA: TGCGCCAGCAGTGAGTCTATAACAGGGGCCTACGAGCAGTACTTC.

This rearrangement joins TRBV6-4 to TRBJ1-5; a weak D match, TRBD1 (6 bases). CDR1 is MRHNA, CDR2 SNTAGT, per germline. The CDR3 is made up of 13 amino acids. Trimming took off 5 bases at V and 6 bases at J, with 11 bases between the two ends. Here the CDR3 reads CASSFTGIQPQHF. For the CDR3, the DNA is TGTGCCAGCAGTTTTACAGGGATTCAGCCCCAGCATTTT.

The chain links TRBV7-9 to TRBJ2-7; D might be TRBD1 or TRBD2, each matching 5 bases. The CDR3 has 16 amino acids. Germline V gene data show CDR1 as SEHNR and CDR2 as FQNEAQ (reference sequence). V was shortened by 5 bases and J by 5 bases, with 22 bases between the two germline ends. Written as DNA, the CDR3 is TGTGCCAGCAGCGGGGCCCCCGGGCTAGCTGAGGACGAGCAGTACTTC. The encoded protein is CASSGAPGLAEDEQYF.

The rearrangement links TRBV29-1 to TRBJ1-2; D is unclear. Trimming left V 4 bases short and J 8 bases short, with 14 bases between. This CDR3 has 12 residues. Germline lookup yields CDR1 SQVTM and CDR2 ANQGSEA. CDR3 bases: TGCAGCGTTGGAGAAGCGTCTGGCGGCTACACCTTC. The encoded protein is CSVGEASGGYTF.

The V call is TRBV5-4, the J call TRBJ2-1; no firm D call. V was shortened by 4 bases and J by 5 bases, with 16 bases between the two germline ends. The germline V gene has CDR1 SGHNT and CDR2 YYREEE (reference sequence). The CDR3 covers 15 residues. Here the CDR3 reads CASSIFLGMDNEQFF. CDR3 sequence (DNA): TGTGCCAGCAGCATTTTCCTGGGGATGGACAATGAGCAGTTCTTC.